What follows is one T cell receptor (beta chain) and its context. Its target is unknown. The data were taken from a study of T cell responses to AZD1222 COVID-19 vaccine. Broader study findings: After two AZD1222 doses, spike-specific TCR breadth and depth rose versus day 0. Samples come after the peak T cell response, not at day 14. White British people made up most donors, females outnumbered males, and clonal diversity was possibly underestimated.

The CDR3 extends over 15 amino acids. Unmatched junction bases numbered 2, after V lost 0 bases and J lost 6 bases. From germline, CDR1 is SGDLS and CDR2 YYNGEE. Profiling relied on immunoSEQ multiplex PCR, and the TCRdb table lists in-frame clones only, not all of them. The table lists roughly 170,000 clones, around nine tenths of them singletons, with approximately 0.5% in the top ten. The V and J genes are TRBV9 and TRBJ2-2; TRBD2 matches 10 bases. This receptor was taken from an adult in good health. The sample here was peripheral blood, taken on day 0 of AZD1222 vaccination. The CDR3 is CASSVATSGAGELFF. CDR3 bases: TGTGCCAGCAGCGTAGCTACTAGCGGGGCCGGGGAGCTGTTTTTT.